The 32 T cell receptor beta chains below all came from one sample that was sequenced in a study of post-analysis software for immune sequencing data. Study-wide results and caveats: Patients carried 4 or 5 TRBV segments more frequently than controls did, and TRBV5-6, TRBV5-1 and TRBV20-1 were among them.

Libraries were made from TCR beta cDNA, and they carried unique molecular identifiers. From the PCR reads, TCRdb called clonotypes with MiXCR, one entry per CDR3 protein. The table shows roughly 800,000 distinct CDR3 sequences, with around 46% occurring only once. What these receptors recognize is not known. Source material: blood. The origin of the receptors is a girl aged 5 to 17 with multiple sclerosis.

A few counts support this clonotype. V gene TRBV27 combines with J gene TRBJ2-1, with 9 bases fitting TRBD2. V shed 5 bases, J shed 6 bases, and the junction held 8 bases outside the gene matches. The CDR3 totals 15 residues. Germline values: CDR1 MNHEY, CDR2 SMNVEV (reference sequence). The DNA of the CDR3 is TGTGCCAGCAGTCCGCGACTAGCGGACCTCAATGAGCAGTTCTTC. This sequence encodes CASSPRLADLNEQFF.

Regarding this clonotype: The junction departs from the called germline gene at one end, perhaps through a read error. The chain uses TRBV20-1 and TRBJ2-5, with TRBD2 identical over 10 bases. This CDR3 region has 13 residues. Germline-derived CDR1 and CDR2 are DFQATT and SNEGSKA (reference sequence). CDR3 DNA sequence: TGCAGTACTAGGACTAGCGGAAAAGAGACCCAGTACTTC. This codes for CSTRTSGKETQYF.

The chain links TRBV6-6 to TRBJ2-5; D is possibly TRBD1 (5 bases). Trimming took 2 bases from V and 7 from J, leaving 17 bases between them. Germline lookup yields CDR1 MNHNY and CDR2 SVGAGI (reference sequence). CDR3 length: 15 amino acids. The CDR3 is CASSYMPGARRTQYF. CDR3 nucleotides: TGTGCCAGCAGTTACATGCCTGGGGCTCGGAGGACCCAGTACTTC.

The chain employs TRBV5-1 and TRBJ2-7; maybe TRBD1 (6 bases). The CDR3 has 16 residues. Trimming took 1 base from V and 7 from J, leaving 21 bases between them. Germline CDR1 SGHRS, CDR2 YFSETQ. The CDR3 loop is CASSLKGPGSRGEQYF. The CDR3 DNA reads as TGCGCCAGCAGCTTGAAAGGCCCGGGCTCCAGGGGAGAGCAGTACTTC.

The chain links TRBV4-1 to TRBJ2-1, with D perhaps TRBD2 (6 bases). The CDR3 consists of 15 residues. Germline loops: CDR1 MGHRA, CDR2 YSYEKL. Trimming shortened V by 1 base and J by 3 bases, and 10 bases separated the two germline ends. The DNA for the CDR3 is TGCGCCAGCAGCCAAGGAAATAGCGGCTACAATGAGCAGTTCTTC. This encodes CASSQGNSGYNEQFF.

For the CDR3, the DNA is TGTGCCAGCAGCTCGCTGGGGGCTCAGCCCCAGCATTTT. Amino acids: CASSSLGAQPQHF. The rearrangement links TRBV28 to TRBJ1-5, with TRBD1 as a possible D gene (6 bases). This CDR3 is 13 amino acids long. Looked up from germline, CDR1 is MDHEN and CDR2 is SYDVKM. Trimming stripped 6 bases from V and 6 bases from J, with 12 bases between.

A few counts support this clonotype. The chain employs TRBV5-1 and TRBJ1-2; unclear D gene. V gave up 4 bases and J gave up 6 bases, with 13 bases separating them. CDR1 is SGHRS and CDR2 is YFSETQ in the germline V gene. This CDR3 comprises 13 residues. The CDR3: CASSLSNLDGYTF. The CDR3 DNA is TGCGCCAGCAGCCTATCGAATCTTGATGGCTACACCTTC.

There are a few counts of this clonotype. This sequence joins TRBV29-1 and TRBJ1-2; tentative D call: TRBD1 (5 bases). CDR3 length: 14 amino acids. Germline values: CDR1 SQVTM, CDR2 ANQGSEA. V lost 2 bases and J 4 bases, leaving 14 bases between the germline ends. The CDR3 region has the DNA TGCAGCGTTGAATCCGCAGGGCCGGGCTATGGCTACACCTTC. It translates to CSVESAGPGYGYTF.

This clonotype was observed a few times. The rearrangement links TRBV6-1 to TRBJ2-1; D is ambiguous. Per germline, CDR1 MNHNS and CDR2 SASEGT. The CDR3 contains 15 residues. Between the trimmed V and J ends, which lost 10 bases and 0 bases, there was a span of 16 bases. CDR3 protein: CATAFEVGSYNEQFF. In nucleotides, the CDR3 is TGTGCCACCGCCTTCGAGGTGGGCTCCTACAATGAGCAGTTCTTC.

For this clonotype: At one of its ends the junction is not consistent with the germline gene, which may arise from a read error. The chain is built from TRBV27 and TRBJ2-2, with 10 bases that match TRBD2. Germline assignment: CDR1 MNHEY and CDR2 SMNVEV (reference sequence). The CDR3 has 16 amino acids. This chain's CDR3 is CASSSLTSGNSGELFF. CDR3 sequence (DNA): TGTGCCAGCAGCTCCCTAACTAGCGGGAACAGCGGGGAGCTGTTTTTT.

The rearrangement joins TRBV29-1 to TRBJ2-1; D not resolved. The CDR3 length is 11 residues. The V and J ends lost 2 bases and 8 bases respectively, with 7 bases between them. The germline CDR1 and CDR2 sequences are SQVTM and ANQGSEA. Here the CDR3 DNA reads TGCAGCGTTGAAACGAGGTATGAGCAGTTCTTC. Translating gives CSVETRYEQFF.

The rearrangement joins TRBV7-8 to TRBJ2-1; 14 bases are shared with TRBD2. Losses at the gene ends were 2 bases for V and 2 bases for J; bases not matched to a gene: 14. The germline gives CDR1 SGHVS, CDR2 FQNEAQ. There are 21 residues in the CDR3. The CDR3 bases are TGTGCCAGCAGCTTATCCGGACTAGCGGGAGGCTCAAAGGAGCCCTACAATGAGCAGTTCTTC. It translates to CASSLSGLAGGSKEPYNEQFF.

This clonotype was recorded a few times. The chain joins TRBV6-5 to TRBJ2-7; a weak D match, TRBD2 (7 bases). In germline, CDR1 is MNHEY, CDR2 SVGAGI. V was trimmed by 8 bases and J by 3 bases, leaving 20 bases between them. The CDR3 length is 15 residues. The CDR3 DNA reads TGTGCCAGCCGGGCCGGTCGGGGGGCCGACTACGAGCAGTACTTC. This sequence encodes CASRAGRGADYEQYF.

This clonotype appeared a few times. J is TRBJ2-1 and V is TRBV12-3 or TRBV12-4; TRBD2 matches 13 bases. This CDR3 has 17 residues. The J segment lost 10 bases and the V segment lost 6 bases, leaving 15 bases of the junction unmatched. The CDR3 protein is CASRSEEGLAGEWEQFF. CDR3 sequence (DNA): TGTGCCAGCAGATCTGAAGAAGGACTAGCGGGAGAATGGGAGCAGTTCTTC.

V gene TRBV5-1 combines with J gene TRBJ1-5; D is possibly TRBD1 (6 bases). Trimming left V 2 bases short and J 9 bases short, with 12 bases between. Germline V gene sequence: CDR1 SGHRS, CDR2 YFSETQ. This CDR3 has 13 amino acids. CDR3 sequence: CASSLGGETPQHF. In DNA form, the CDR3 reads TGCGCCAGCAGCTTAGGGGGGGAGACGCCCCAGCATTTT.

The rearrangement joins TRBV12-3 or TRBV12-4 to TRBJ2-1, with 7 bases identical to TRBD1. Germline trimming cut 5 bases from V and 0 bases from J; bases unmatched to any gene: 7. The CDR3 extends over 16 amino acids. CDR3: CASSAGTEGSYNEQFF. Written as DNA, the CDR3 is TGTGCCAGCAGTGCAGGGACAGAAGGCTCCTACAATGAGCAGTTCTTC.

This clonotype was found once. This chain links TRBV4-1 with TRBJ2-1, with 7 bases lining up with TRBD1. Trimming removed 4 bases from V and 8 bases from J; junction bases left unmatched: 14. The length of the CDR3 is 16 residues. CDR1 and CDR2 from the germline V gene are MGHRA and YSYEKL. CDR3 residues: CASSLLTGTASHEQFF. Here the CDR3 DNA reads TGCGCCAGCAGCCTCCTGACCGGGACAGCTTCCCATGAGCAGTTCTTC.

In DNA form, the CDR3 reads TGTGCCAGCAGTTCCCAGGGGGGAGGTGGCTACACCTTC. Translating gives CASSSQGGGGYTF. The chain employs TRBV12-3 or TRBV12-4 and TRBJ1-2; TRBD1 matches 7 bases. V shed 4 bases, J shed 7 bases, and the junction held 6 bases outside the gene matches. The CDR3 runs 13 residues.

This clonotype was detected a few times. The CDR3 region is CASSEAGLVRREQYF. The DNA for the CDR3 is TGCGCCAGCAGCGAAGCGGGACTAGTCAGGCGCGAGCAGTACTTC. The chain uses TRBV5-1 and TRBJ2-7, with 8 bases that match TRBD2. After removal of 4 bases from V and 6 bases from J, the junction contained 12 bases not matched to a gene. The CDR3 has 15 residues. The germline CDR1 and CDR2 sequences are SGHRS and YFSETQ.

The genes are TRBV6-1 and TRBJ2-1; the match to TRBD1 covers 7 bases. With 1 base clipped from V and 8 bases from J, the junction kept 8 bases outside the gene matches. The CDR3 runs 15 residues. Germline V gives CDR1 MNHNS, CDR2 SASEGT. The CDR3, as DNA: TGTGCCAGCAGTGAAGTTTTGACAGGGTATCATGAGCAGTTCTTC. Translated, it gives CASSEVLTGYHEQFF.

V is TRBV13 and J is TRBJ2-1; maybe TRBD1 (5 bases). The CDR3 is 15 residues long. V lost 2 bases to trimming and J lost 0 bases, with 8 bases between them. Germline CDR1 and CDR2: PRHDT and FYEKMQ (reference sequence). The CDR3 region is CASSLTRVSYNEQFF. The CDR3, as DNA: TGTGCCAGCAGCTTAACCAGGGTCTCCTACAATGAGCAGTTCTTC.

This clonotype was counted between two and nine times. The chain is built from TRBV4-3 and TRBJ2-5; possibly TRBD1 for D (6 bases). The CDR3 loop spans 14 amino acids. Trimming cost V 4 bases and J 3 bases, with 12 bases left between them. The germline V gene has CDR1 LGHNA and CDR2 YSLEER. CDR3 region: CASSPSQGEETQYF. The DNA of the CDR3 is TGCGCCAGCAGCCCTTCACAGGGAGAAGAGACCCAGTACTTC.

This clonotype was counted a few times. The chain has TRBV10-3 and TRBJ2-3; unclear D gene. The CDR3 length is 13 residues. Germline V lookup: CDR1 ENHRY, CDR2 SYGVKD. V was clipped by 8 bases and J by 0 bases, with 9 bases between them. The CDR3 DNA reads TGTGCCATCCGGCCACATAGCACAGATACGCAGTATTTT. It encodes CAIRPHSTDTQYF.

V gene TRBV29-1 combines with J gene TRBJ1-2; 7 bases are a match to TRBD1. The CDR3 is 14 amino acids. V lost 6 bases and J lost 6; bases outside the gene matches: 13. Germline V gene data show CDR1 as SQVTM and CDR2 as ANQGSEA. The CDR3: CSVQSPGQSNGYTF. The CDR3 DNA reads TGCAGCGTCCAAAGCCCGGGACAGAGTAATGGCTACACCTTC.

V is TRBV15 and J is TRBJ2-7; D possibly uses TRBD1 or TRBD2 (5 bases each). The V and J ends lost 0 bases and 4 bases respectively, with 13 bases between them. From germline, CDR1 is LNHNV and CDR2 YYDKDF (reference sequence). This CDR3 is 15 amino acids long. As DNA, the CDR3 is TGTGCCACCAGCAGAGATCCCGGGACCCTTTACGAGCAGTACTTC. Amino acid sequence: CATSRDPGTLYEQYF. Drawing the rest from reference TRBV15 and TRBJ2-7, the complete variable domain is DAMVIQNPRYQVTQFGKPVTLSCSQTLNHNVMYWYQQKSSQAPKLLFHYYDKDFNNEADTPDNFQSRRPNTSFCFLDIRSPGLGDTAMYLCATSRDPGTLYEQYFGPGTRLTVT.

This clonotype has just one count. This chain connects TRBV12-3 or TRBV12-4 to TRBJ1-2; 8 positions match TRBD1. Trimming at V came to 5 bases and at J to 7 bases, leaving 6 bases not matched to a gene. This CDR3 is built from 13 residues. CDR3 protein: CASSRTGKRGYTF. The CDR3 region has the DNA TGTGCCAGCAGTCGGACAGGGAAGCGTGGCTACACCTTC.

The chain uses TRBV6-1 and TRBJ1-1; TRBD1 is a possible D gene (5 bases). There are 15 residues in the CDR3. The germline V gene encodes CDR1 MNHNS and CDR2 SASEGT. V was shortened by 3 bases and J by 10 bases, with 21 bases between the two germline ends. The CDR3 region is CASSDLGAGGRGAFF. DNA of the CDR3: TGTGCCAGCAGTGACCTTGGGGCAGGTGGGAGGGGAGCTTTCTTT.

This clonotype has more than one count but fewer than ten. V and J are TRBV10-3 and TRBJ2-5, with 7 bases aligning to TRBD2. The last part of the DNA fits TRBJ2-7 better; the J call may be wrong. Germline loops: CDR1 ENHRY, CDR2 SYGVKD. The CDR3 extends over 14 amino acids. The chain's CDR3 is CAIKSAGPFLEQYF. For the CDR3, the DNA is TGTGCCATCAAATCAGCGGGACCGTTTCTCGAGCAGTACTTC.

This chain uses TRBV4-2 with TRBJ2-7; no firm D call. This CDR3 comprises 12 residues. V lost 3 bases and J lost 6, with 9 bases in between. Germline assignment: CDR1 LGHNA and CDR2 YNFKEQ. The CDR3 region has the DNA TGTGCCAGCAGCCACTCGGAAGGCGAGCAGTACTTC. It yields the protein CASSHSEGEQYF.

The genes are TRBV2 and TRBJ2-7; the D is unclear. Germline V gene data show CDR1 as SNHLY and CDR2 as FYNNEI. CDR3 length equals 10 residues. V dropped 3 bases and J dropped 7 bases, with 4 bases sitting between them. This CDR3 is CASSDWEQYF. The DNA for the CDR3 is TGTGCCAGCAGTGATTGGGAGCAGTACTTC.

The CDR3 DNA follows: TGTGCCAGCAGCTTTCAGGGTCTAAATCAGCCCCAGCATTTT. Its protein is CASSFQGLNQPQHF. The chain recombines TRBV27 with TRBJ1-5, with D maybe TRBD1 (5 bases). Trimming cost V 6 bases and J 4 bases, with 13 bases left between them. Per germline, CDR1 MNHEY and CDR2 SMNVEV (reference sequence). CDR3 length equals 14 residues.

This chain connects TRBV7-9 to TRBJ2-1; 12 bases are a match to TRBD2. The V gene end was trimmed by 6 bases and the J gene end by 6 bases; junction bases not matched to a gene: 9. Germline CDR1 SEHNR, CDR2 FQNEAQ (reference sequence). This CDR3 region has 16 residues. CDR3 sequence reads: CASRVAGLAGINEQFF. CDR3 DNA sequence: TGTGCCAGCAGGGTTGCTGGACTAGCGGGAATCAATGAGCAGTTCTTC.